This TCR beta chain was sequenced during a study of blood T cell repertoires in COVID-19. Original handling: By means of reference gene primer amplification, nucleated cell counts were estimated. Using immunoSEQ multiplex PCR, the repertoire was profiled, and TCRdb retains in-frame clones only, with some absent. For V, J and clone size, that table is used; D and trimming come from the DNA. The sample includes around 160,000 clones, about 83% of them seen just once. Participant ages covered roughly 18 to 89 years across 24 US areas. Clinical history reported by participants formed the basis on which cohorts were assigned. This TCR derives from a woman aged 45-60 years who had been exposed to COVID-19. Sequenced material: PBMCs or T cells enriched from blood (not recorded which).

The DNA for the CDR3 is TGTGCCAGCAGATCCAGGGGGAGACCCTACGAGCAGTACTTC. Amino acid sequence: CASRSRGRPYEQYF. This chain connects TRBV7-8 to TRBJ2-7; TRBD1 matches at 7 bases. Losses at the gene ends were 6 bases for V and 2 bases for J; bases not matched to a gene: 7. The CDR3 contains 14 residues. Germline CDR1 SGHVS, CDR2 FQNEAQ.